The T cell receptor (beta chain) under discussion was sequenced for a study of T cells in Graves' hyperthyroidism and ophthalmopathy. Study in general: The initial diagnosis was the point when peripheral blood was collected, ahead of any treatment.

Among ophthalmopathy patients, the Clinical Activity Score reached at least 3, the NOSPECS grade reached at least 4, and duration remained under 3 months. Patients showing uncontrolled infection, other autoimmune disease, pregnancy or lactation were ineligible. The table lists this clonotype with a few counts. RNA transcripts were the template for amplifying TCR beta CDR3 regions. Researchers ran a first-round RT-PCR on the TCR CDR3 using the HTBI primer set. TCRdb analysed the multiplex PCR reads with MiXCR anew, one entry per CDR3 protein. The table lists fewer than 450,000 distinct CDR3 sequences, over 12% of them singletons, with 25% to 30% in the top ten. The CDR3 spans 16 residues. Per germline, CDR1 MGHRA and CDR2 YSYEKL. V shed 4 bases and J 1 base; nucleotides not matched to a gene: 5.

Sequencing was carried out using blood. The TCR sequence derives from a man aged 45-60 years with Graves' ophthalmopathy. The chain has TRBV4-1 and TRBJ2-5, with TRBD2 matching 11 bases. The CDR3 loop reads CASSRSGTSGQETQYF. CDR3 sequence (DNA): TGCGCCAGCAGCCGATCCGGGACTAGCGGCCAAGAGACCCAGTACTTC.